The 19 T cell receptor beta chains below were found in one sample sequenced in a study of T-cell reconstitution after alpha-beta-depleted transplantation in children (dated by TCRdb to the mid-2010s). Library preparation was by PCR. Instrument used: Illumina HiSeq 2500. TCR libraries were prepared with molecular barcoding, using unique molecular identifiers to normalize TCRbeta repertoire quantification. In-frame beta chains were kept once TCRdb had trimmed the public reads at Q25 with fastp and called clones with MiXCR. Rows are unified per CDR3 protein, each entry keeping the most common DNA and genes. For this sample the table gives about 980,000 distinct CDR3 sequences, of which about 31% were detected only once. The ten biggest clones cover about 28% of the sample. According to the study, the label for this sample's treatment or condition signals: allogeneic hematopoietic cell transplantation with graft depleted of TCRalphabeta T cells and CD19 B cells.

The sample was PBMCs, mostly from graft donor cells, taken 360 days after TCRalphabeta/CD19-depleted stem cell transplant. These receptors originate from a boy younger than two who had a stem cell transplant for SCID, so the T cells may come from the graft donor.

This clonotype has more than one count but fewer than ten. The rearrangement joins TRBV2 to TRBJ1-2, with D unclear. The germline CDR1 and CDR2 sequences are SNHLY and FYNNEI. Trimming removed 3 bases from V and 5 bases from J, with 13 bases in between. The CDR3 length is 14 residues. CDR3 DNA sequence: TGTGCCAGCAGTGACTACGGGGAGTCGTATGGCTACACCTTC. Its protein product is CASSDYGESYGYTF.

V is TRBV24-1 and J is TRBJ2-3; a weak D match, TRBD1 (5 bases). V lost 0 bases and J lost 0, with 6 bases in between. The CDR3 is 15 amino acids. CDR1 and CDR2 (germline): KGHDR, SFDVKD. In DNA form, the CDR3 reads TGTGCCACCAGTGATTTGGGGGCGAGCACAGATACGCAGTATTTT. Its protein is CATSDLGASTDTQYF.

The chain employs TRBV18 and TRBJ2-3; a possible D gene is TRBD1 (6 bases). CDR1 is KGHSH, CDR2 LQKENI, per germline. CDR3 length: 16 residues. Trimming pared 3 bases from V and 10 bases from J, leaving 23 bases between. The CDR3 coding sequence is TGTGCCAGCTCACCCCCAAGGGAAGGGGGATCGGTTGCGCAGTATTTT. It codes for CASSPPREGGSVAQYF. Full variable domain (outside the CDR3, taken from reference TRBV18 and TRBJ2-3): NAGVMQNPRHLVRRRGQEARLRCSPMKGHSHVYWYRQLPEEGLKFMVYLQKENIIDESGMPKERFSAEFPKEGPSILRIQQVVRGDSAAYFCASSPPREGGSVAQYFGPGTRLTVL.

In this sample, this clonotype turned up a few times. CDR3 residues: CSARQGSSPFRNEQFF. CDR3 nucleotide sequence: TGCAGTGCTAGACAGGGATCTTCCCCCTTTCGCAATGAGCAGTTCTTC. This chain uses TRBV20-1 with TRBJ2-1; D possibly corresponds to TRBD1 (5 bases). The V and J ends lost 2 bases and 6 bases respectively, with 20 bases between them. CDR3 length: 16 residues. Germline loops: CDR1 DFQATT, CDR2 SNEGSKA (reference sequence).

DNA of the CDR3: TGTGCCAGCAGTTCTAGAGGGAGAGGGGCCAACGTCCTGACTTTC. This sequence encodes CASSSRGRGANVLTF. The rearrangement links TRBV12-3 or TRBV12-4 to TRBJ2-6; tentatively, D is TRBD2 (5 bases). This CDR3 is 15 amino acids long. V was shortened by 4 bases and J by 4 bases, with 11 bases between the two germline ends.

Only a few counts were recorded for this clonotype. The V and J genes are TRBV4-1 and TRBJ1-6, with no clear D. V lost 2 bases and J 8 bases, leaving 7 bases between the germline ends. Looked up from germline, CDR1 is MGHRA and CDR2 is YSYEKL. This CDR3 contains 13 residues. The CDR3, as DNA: TGCGCCAGCAGCCAACTAGTGGATTCACCCCTCCACTTT. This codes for CASSQLVDSPLHF.

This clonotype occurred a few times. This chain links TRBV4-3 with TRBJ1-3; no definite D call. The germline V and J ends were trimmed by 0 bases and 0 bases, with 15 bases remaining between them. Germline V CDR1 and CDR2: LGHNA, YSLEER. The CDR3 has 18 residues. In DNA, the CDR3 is TGCGCCAGCAGCCAAGATTCCCCGCTCTCTTCCTCTGGAAACACCATATATTTT. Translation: CASSQDSPLSSSGNTIYF.

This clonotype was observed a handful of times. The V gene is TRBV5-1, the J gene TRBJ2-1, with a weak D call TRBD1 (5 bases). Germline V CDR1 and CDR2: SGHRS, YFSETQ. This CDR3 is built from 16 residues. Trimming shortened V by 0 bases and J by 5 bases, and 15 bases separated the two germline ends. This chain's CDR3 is CASSLALSGSHNEQFF. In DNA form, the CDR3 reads TGCGCCAGCAGCTTGGCCTTGTCAGGGTCTCACAATGAGCAGTTCTTC.

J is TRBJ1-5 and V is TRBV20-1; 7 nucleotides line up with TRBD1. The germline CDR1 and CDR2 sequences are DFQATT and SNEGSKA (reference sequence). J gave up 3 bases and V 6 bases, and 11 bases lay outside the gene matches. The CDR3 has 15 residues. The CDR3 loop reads CSATYGTADNQPQHF. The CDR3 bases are TGCAGTGCGACCTACGGGACAGCGGACAATCAGCCCCAGCATTTT.

The CDR3, as DNA: TGTGCCAGCAGCAAAACCACAGGGGCGCGTGAGCAGTTCTTC. This gives the protein CASSKTTGAREQFF. The rearrangement joins TRBV7-9 to TRBJ2-1; 7 bases match TRBD1. There are 14 residues in the CDR3. Germline V gene sequence: CDR1 SEHNR, CDR2 FQNEAQ (reference sequence). V was pared by 5 bases and J by 9 bases, with 10 bases of the junction left unmatched.

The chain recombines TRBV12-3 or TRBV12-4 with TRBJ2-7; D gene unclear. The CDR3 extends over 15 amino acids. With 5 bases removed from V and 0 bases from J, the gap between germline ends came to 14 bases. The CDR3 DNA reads TGTGCCAGCAGTCCCGTGGACCTACCCTCCTACGAGCAGTACTTC. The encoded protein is CASSPVDLPSYEQYF.

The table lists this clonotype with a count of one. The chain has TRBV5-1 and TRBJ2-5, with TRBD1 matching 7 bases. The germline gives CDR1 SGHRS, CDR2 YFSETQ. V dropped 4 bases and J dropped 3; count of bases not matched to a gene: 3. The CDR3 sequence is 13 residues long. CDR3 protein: CASSHGTEETQYF. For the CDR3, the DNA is TGCGCCAGCAGCCACGGGACAGAAGAGACCCAGTACTTC. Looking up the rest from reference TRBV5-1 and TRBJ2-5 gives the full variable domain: KAGVTQTPRYLIKTRGQQVTLSCSPISGHRSVSWYQQTPGQGLQFLFEYFSETQRNKGNFPGRFSGRQFSNSRSEMNVSTLELGDSALYLCASSHGTEETQYFGPGTRLLVL.

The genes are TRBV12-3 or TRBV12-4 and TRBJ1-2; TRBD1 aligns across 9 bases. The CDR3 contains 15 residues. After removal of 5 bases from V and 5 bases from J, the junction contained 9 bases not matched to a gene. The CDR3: CASSELQGARYGYTF. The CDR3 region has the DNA TGTGCCAGCAGTGAGCTACAGGGGGCGCGTTATGGCTACACCTTC.

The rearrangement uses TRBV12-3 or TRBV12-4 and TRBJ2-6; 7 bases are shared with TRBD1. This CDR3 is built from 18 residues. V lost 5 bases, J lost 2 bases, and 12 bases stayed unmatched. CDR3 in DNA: TGTGCCAGCAGTCAGATGACAGGGACGAAGCCTGGGGCCAACGTCCTGACTTTC. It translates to CASSQMTGTKPGANVLTF.

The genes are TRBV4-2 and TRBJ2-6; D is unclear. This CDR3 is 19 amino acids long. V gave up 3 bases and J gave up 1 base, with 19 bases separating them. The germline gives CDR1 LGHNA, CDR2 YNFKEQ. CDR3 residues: CASSQHNLEVWSGANVLTF. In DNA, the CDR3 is TGTGCCAGCAGCCAGCATAATCTAGAGGTGTGGTCTGGGGCCAACGTCCTGACTTTC.

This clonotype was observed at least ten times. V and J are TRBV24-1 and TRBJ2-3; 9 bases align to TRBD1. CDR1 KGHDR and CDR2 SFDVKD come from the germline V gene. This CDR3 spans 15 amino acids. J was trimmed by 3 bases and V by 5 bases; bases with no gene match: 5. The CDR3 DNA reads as TGTGCCACCAGTGGGGGACAGGGAATAACAGATACGCAGTATTTT. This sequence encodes CATSGGQGITDTQYF.

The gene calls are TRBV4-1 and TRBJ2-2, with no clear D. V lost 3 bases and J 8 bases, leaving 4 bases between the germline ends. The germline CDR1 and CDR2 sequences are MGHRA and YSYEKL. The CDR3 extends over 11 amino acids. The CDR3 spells CASSHLGELFF. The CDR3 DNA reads TGCGCCAGCAGCCACCTGGGGGAGCTGTTTTTT.

The CDR3 DNA reads TGCAGTGCCACCTCGACAGGGAGGCGGGAAGAGACCCAGTACTTC. This translates into CSATSTGRREETQYF. V gene TRBV20-1 combines with J gene TRBJ2-5; tentatively, D is TRBD1 (7 bases). CDR3 length: 15 amino acids. Trimming pared 6 bases from V and 3 bases from J, leaving 20 bases between. CDR1 is DFQATT, CDR2 SNEGSKA, per germline (reference sequence).

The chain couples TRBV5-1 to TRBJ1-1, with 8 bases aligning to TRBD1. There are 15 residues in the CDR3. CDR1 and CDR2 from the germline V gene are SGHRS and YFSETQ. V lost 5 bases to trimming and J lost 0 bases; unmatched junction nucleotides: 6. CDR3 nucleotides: TGCGCCAGCAGTTCAGACAGGGGTATGAACACTGAAGCTTTCTTT. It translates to CASSSDRGMNTEAFF.